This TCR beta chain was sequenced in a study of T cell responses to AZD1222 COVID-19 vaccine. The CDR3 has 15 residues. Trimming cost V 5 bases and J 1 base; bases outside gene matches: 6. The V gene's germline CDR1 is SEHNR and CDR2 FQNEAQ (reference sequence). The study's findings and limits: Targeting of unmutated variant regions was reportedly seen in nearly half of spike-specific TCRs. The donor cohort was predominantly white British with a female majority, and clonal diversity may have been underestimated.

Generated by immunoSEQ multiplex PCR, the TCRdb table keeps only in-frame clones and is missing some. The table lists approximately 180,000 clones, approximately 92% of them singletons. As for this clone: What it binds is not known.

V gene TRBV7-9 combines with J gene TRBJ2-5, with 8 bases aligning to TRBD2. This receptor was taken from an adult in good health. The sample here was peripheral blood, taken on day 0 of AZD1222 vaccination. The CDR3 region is CASSLPLAAQETQYF. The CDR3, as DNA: TGTGCCAGCAGCCTGCCACTAGCGGCCCAAGAGACCCAGTACTTC.